Listed below are T cell receptor beta chains from one sample, sequenced in a study of cytomegalovirus exposure and HLA in healthy donors. This table comes from immunoSEQ multiplex PCR, and its TCRdb copy is limited to in-frame clones, with some not included. The sample yields over 150,000 clones, around 75% seen once. Sequencing was performed on PBMCs. All receptors come from a male donor in good health and CMV-seronegative. Each CDR3 is given with its conserved first and last residue. The D gene is left open where the match is weak. Clone size is stated in some rows and not others, as once, few, many or a class when expanded.

clone size: NA
V gene: TRBV7-8
J gene: TRBJ1-6
D gene: NA
CDR3 DNA: TGTGCCAGCAGCCAACAGGGACACAATTCACCCCTCCACTTT
CDR3 protein: CASSQQGHNSPLHF

clone size: NA
V gene: TRBV6-1
J gene: TRBJ1-6
D gene: NA
CDR3 DNA: TGTGCCAGCAGTGTCCAGGGGCGCAATTCACCCCTCCACTTT
CDR3 protein: CASSVQGRNSPLHF

clone size: NA
V gene: TRBV14
J gene: TRBJ1-2
D gene: NA
CDR3 DNA: TGTGCCAGCAGCCAAGATCCCGAACCGGGACATCGGGAAGATGGCTACACCTTC
CDR3 protein: CASSQDPEPGHREDGYTF

clone size: NA
V gene: TRBV5-1
J gene: TRBJ2-6
D gene: NA
CDR3 DNA: TGCGCCAGCAGCTTTACAGAAGCTGGAAGCTCTGGGGCCAACGTCCTGACTTTC
CDR3 protein: CASSFTEAGSSGANVLTF

clone size: NA
V gene: TRBV6-6
J gene: TRBJ1-1
D gene: NA
CDR3 DNA: TGTGCCAGCAGTTCCACGCGGGCTTTTATGAACACTGAAGCTTTCTTT
CDR3 protein: CASSSTRAFMNTEAFF

clone size: NA
V gene: TRBV18
J gene: TRBJ2-1
D gene: TRBD2
CDR3 DNA: TGTGCCAGCTCCCTCACTAGCGGGATAGGAGACAATGAGCAGTTCTTC
CDR3 protein: CASSLTSGIGDNEQFF

clone size: NA
V gene: TRBV6-1
J gene: TRBJ2-2
D gene: TRBD2
CDR3 DNA: TGTGCCAGCAGTGAAAGGATAGCGGGGGCGGTGTCGACCGGGGAGCTGTTTTTT
CDR3 protein: CASSERIAGAVSTGELFF

clone size: NA
V gene: TRBV6-4
J gene: TRBJ2-2
D gene: TRBD1
CDR3 DNA: TGTGCCAGCAATGGTTCCAGGGGGCTCACCGGGGAGCTGTTTTTT
CDR3 protein: CASNGSRGLTGELFF

clone size: few
V gene: TRBV30
J gene: TRBJ1-5
D gene: TRBD1
CDR3 DNA: TGTGCCTGGGAGACAGGGGTGGGTCAGCCCCAGCATTTT
CDR3 protein: CAWETGVGQPQHF

clone size: NA
V gene: TRBV29-1
J gene: TRBJ2-3
D gene: NA
CDR3 DNA: TGCAGCGGGTTTGTAGCGGCAGATACGCAGTATTTT
CDR3 protein: CSGFVAADTQYF

clone size: NA
V gene: TRBV19
J gene: TRBJ2-7
D gene: TRBD1
CDR3 DNA: TGTGCCAGTAGTATGGGACAGGGCTCCTACGAGCAGTACTTC
CDR3 protein: CASSMGQGSYEQYF

clone size: NA
V gene: TRBV6-6
J gene: TRBJ1-1
D gene: NA
CDR3 DNA: TGTGCCAGCAGTCTCACGACACGGAACACTGAAGCTTTCTTT
CDR3 protein: CASSLTTRNTEAFF

clone size: NA
V gene: TRBV27
J gene: TRBJ2-7
D gene: TRBD2
CDR3 DNA: TGTGCCAGCAGTTGGGGCGGGAGGGCCATATCCGAGCAGTACTTC
CDR3 protein: CASSWGGRAISEQYF

clone size: NA
V gene: TRBV5-6
J gene: TRBJ2-3
D gene: NA
CDR3 DNA: TGTGCCAGCAGCTTGGAAGTTACTTTTAGCACAGATACGCAGTATTTT
CDR3 protein: CASSLEVTFSTDTQYF

clone size: NA
V gene: TRBV2
J gene: TRBJ1-5
D gene: NA
CDR3 DNA: TGTGCCAGCAGTGTGTTTGCAGGCTTCTTAAGCAATCAGCCCCAGCATTTT
CDR3 protein: CASSVFAGFLSNQPQHF

clone size: few
V gene: TRBV5-1
J gene: TRBJ2-3
D gene: TRBD2
CDR3 DNA: TGCGCCAGCAGCTCCGGGACTAGCAGCACAGATACGCAGTATTTT
CDR3 protein: CASSSGTSSTDTQYF

clone size: few
V gene: TRBV15
J gene: TRBJ2-3
D gene: NA
CDR3 DNA: TGTGCCACCAGCAGAGGGACGGGGGGCTTAAATACGCAGTATTTT
CDR3 protein: CATSRGTGGLNTQYF

clone size: NA
V gene: TRBV2
J gene: TRBJ1-4
D gene: NA
CDR3 DNA: TGTGCCAGCAGTGAAAGGGGCGGGATGGAAAAACTGTCTTTT
CDR3 protein: CASSERGGMEKLSF

clone size: NA
V gene: TRBV9
J gene: TRBJ2-1
D gene: NA
CDR3 DNA: TGTGCCAGCAGCGTAGGGTACTCCAATGAGCAGTTCTTC
CDR3 protein: CASSVGYSNEQFF

clone size: NA
V gene: TRBV4-2
J gene: TRBJ1-4
D gene: TRBD1
CDR3 DNA: TGTGCCAGCAGCCAATCTTCAGGGGGCCGGACTAATGAAAAACTGTTTTTT
CDR3 protein: CASSQSSGGRTNEKLFF

clone size: NA
V gene: TRBV15
J gene: TRBJ2-7
D gene: TRBD1
CDR3 DNA: TGTGCCACCCAGGATTTCGGGACAGGAGGCTACGAGCAGTACTTC
CDR3 protein: CATQDFGTGGYEQYF

clone size: NA
V gene: TRBV29-1
J gene: TRBJ2-1
D gene: TRBD2
CDR3 DNA: TGCAGCGTTGAAGAAAGCGGGAGGTTCGATGAGCAGTTCTTC
CDR3 protein: CSVEESGRFDEQFF

clone size: few
V gene: TRBV6-1
J gene: TRBJ1-1
D gene: NA
CDR3 DNA: TGTGCCAGCAGTGCCCAGGGAATTCTTTGGGCTGAAGCTTTCTTT
CDR3 protein: CASSAQGILWAEAFF

clone size: NA
V gene: TRBV6-5
J gene: TRBJ2-1
D gene: TRBD2
CDR3 DNA: TGTGCCAGTTCAGCGGGAGGGCCGGGGAATGAGCAGTTCTTC
CDR3 protein: CASSAGGPGNEQFF

clone size: NA
V gene: TRBV6-5
J gene: TRBJ1-5
D gene: NA
CDR3 DNA: TGTGCCAGCAGTTACCAGGAAAATCAGCCCCAGCATTTT
CDR3 protein: CASSYQENQPQHF

clone size: NA
V gene: TRBV6-5
J gene: TRBJ2-7
D gene: NA
CDR3 DNA: TGTGCCAGCAGTTACGGGCGGGTCTACGAGCAGTACTTC
CDR3 protein: CASSYGRVYEQYF

clone size: NA
V gene: TRBV28
J gene: TRBJ2-1
D gene: TRBD2
CDR3 DNA: TGTGCCAGCAGTTCGACTAGCGGGAGAGATGAGCAGTTCTTC
CDR3 protein: CASSSTSGRDEQFF

clone size: NA
V gene: TRBV30
J gene: TRBJ1-5
D gene: NA
CDR3 DNA: TGTGCCTGGAATAGGGCAGGGGGCAATCAGCCCCAGCATTTT
CDR3 protein: CAWNRAGGNQPQHF

clone size: NA
V gene: TRBV7-3
J gene: TRBJ1-3
D gene: TRBD1
CDR3 DNA: TGTGCCAGCAGCTCGGGACAGGGAAACACCATATATTTT
CDR3 protein: CASSSGQGNTIYF

clone size: NA
V gene: TRBV7-9
J gene: TRBJ1-4
D gene: NA
CDR3 DNA: TGTGCCAGCAGCTTAAATTCAGGGATCGGTGAAAAACTGTTTTTT
CDR3 protein: CASSLNSGIGEKLFF

clone size: NA
V gene: TRBV19
J gene: TRBJ1-2
D gene: TRBD1
CDR3 DNA: TGTGCCAGTAGTATTGCCCCGACAGGGGGCAATAGCTACACCTTC
CDR3 protein: CASSIAPTGGNSYTF

clone size: NA
V gene: TRBV11-3
J gene: TRBJ2-7
D gene: NA
CDR3 DNA: TGTGCCAGCAGCCGGACGGAGGCCTACGAGCAGTACTTC
CDR3 protein: CASSRTEAYEQYF

clone size: NA
V gene: TRBV6-5
J gene: TRBJ1-4
D gene: NA
CDR3 DNA: TGTGCCAGCAGTGGCACCCATGAAAAACTGTTTTTT
CDR3 protein: CASSGTHEKLFF

clone size: NA
V gene: TRBV29-1
J gene: TRBJ2-1
D gene: NA
CDR3 DNA: TGCAGCGTTGAAGATCGGAATAGCAAGTTCTTC
CDR3 protein: CSVEDRNSKFF

clone size: NA
V gene: TRBV7-2
J gene: TRBJ2-1
D gene: TRBD2
CDR3 DNA: TGTGCCAGCAGCTTAGGACTAGCGGCGTGGGGTGAGCAGTTCTTC
CDR3 protein: CASSLGLAAWGEQFF

clone size: NA
V gene: TRBV6-6
J gene: TRBJ2-3
D gene: NA
CDR3 DNA: TGTGCCAGCAGTTGGGCGAGCACAGATACGCAGTATTTT
CDR3 protein: CASSWASTDTQYF

clone size: once
V gene: TRBV20-1
J gene: TRBJ1-2
D gene: NA
CDR3 DNA: TGCGGTAGCCAGGGCATATATGGCTACACCTTC
CDR3 protein: CGSQGIYGYTF

clone size: few
V gene: TRBV18
J gene: TRBJ2-3
D gene: TRBD2
CDR3 DNA: TGTGCCAGCTCACCACCTCCGATAGCGGGAGGGGATACGCAGTATTTT
CDR3 protein: CASSPPPIAGGDTQYF

clone size: NA
V gene: TRBV2
J gene: TRBJ1-2
D gene: NA
CDR3 DNA: TGTGCCAGCAGTGAAAGGACAGCCGAATCGGATTTTGTGAGTGGCTACACCTTC
CDR3 protein: CASSERTAESDFVSGYTF

clone size: NA
V gene: TRBV28
J gene: TRBJ1-2
D gene: NA
CDR3 DNA: TGTGCCAGCAGCTCGACTTCCAGGGGTCCCTATGGCTACACCTTC
CDR3 protein: CASSSTSRGPYGYTF

clone size: NA
V gene: TRBV30
J gene: TRBJ1-5
D gene: NA
CDR3 DNA: TGTGCCTGGAGTAACCGGGACACCCAGCCCCAGCATTTT
CDR3 protein: CAWSNRDTQPQHF

clone size: once
V gene: TRBV9
J gene: TRBJ2-7
D gene: NA
CDR3 DNA: TGTGCCAGCAGCGTAGGGGGAGGTTACTCCTACGAGCAGTACTTC
CDR3 protein: CASSVGGGYSYEQYF

clone size: NA
V gene: TRBV18
J gene: TRBJ2-7
D gene: TRBD1
CDR3 DNA: TGTGCCAGCTCACCAGTCTTCGGGACAGGGACGGGCGAGCAGTACTTC
CDR3 protein: CASSPVFGTGTGEQYF

clone size: NA
V gene: TRBV7-8
J gene: TRBJ2-3
D gene: NA
CDR3 DNA: TGTGCCAGCAGCTTAGGGGGGGCAGATACGCAGTATTTT
CDR3 protein: CASSLGGADTQYF

clone size: NA
V gene: TRBV7-2
J gene: TRBJ2-3
D gene: NA
CDR3 DNA: TGTGCCAGCAGGACTAGCACAGATACGCAGTATTTT
CDR3 protein: CASRTSTDTQYF

clone size: NA
V gene: TRBV30
J gene: TRBJ1-5
D gene: NA
CDR3 DNA: TGTGCCTGGAGTGTAACCAGCGATAGCAATCAGCCCCAGCATTTT
CDR3 protein: CAWSVTSDSNQPQHF

clone size: NA
V gene: TRBV9
J gene: TRBJ2-7
D gene: NA
CDR3 DNA: TGTGCCAGCAGCGTAGGGACTACCTACGAGCAGTACTTC
CDR3 protein: CASSVGTTYEQYF

clone size: few
V gene: TRBV6-1
J gene: TRBJ1-1
D gene: NA
CDR3 DNA: TGTGCCAGCAGCCACAGGAGTGAAGCTTTCTTT
CDR3 protein: CASSHRSEAFF